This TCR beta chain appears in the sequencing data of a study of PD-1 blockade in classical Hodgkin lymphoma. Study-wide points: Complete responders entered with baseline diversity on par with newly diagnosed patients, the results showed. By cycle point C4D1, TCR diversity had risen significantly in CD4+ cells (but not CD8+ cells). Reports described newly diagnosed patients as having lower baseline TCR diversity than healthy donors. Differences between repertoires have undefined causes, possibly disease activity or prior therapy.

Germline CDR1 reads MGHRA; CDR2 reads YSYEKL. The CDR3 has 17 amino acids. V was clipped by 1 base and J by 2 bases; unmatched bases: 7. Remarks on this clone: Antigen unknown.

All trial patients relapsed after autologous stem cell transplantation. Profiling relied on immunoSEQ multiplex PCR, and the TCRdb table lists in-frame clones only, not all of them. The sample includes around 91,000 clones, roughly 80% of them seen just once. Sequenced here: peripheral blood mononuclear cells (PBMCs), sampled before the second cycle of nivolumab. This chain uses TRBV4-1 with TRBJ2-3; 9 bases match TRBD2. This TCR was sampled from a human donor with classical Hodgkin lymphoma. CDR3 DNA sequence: TGCGCCAGCAGCCAAGTCCGGCTAGCGGGGATCACAGATACGCAGTATTTT. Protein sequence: CASSQVRLAGITDTQYF.